A selection of T cell receptor beta chains follows, all from one sample in a study of human T cells and chemical hapten exposure. MiXCR was run by TCRdb on the RACE reads, yielding one entry per CDR3 protein. This table has just over 80,000 distinct CDR3 sequences, around 10% appearing once. The sample here was whole blood, taken in connection with sensitization to the hapten diphenylcyclopropenone (DPC). The receptor source for this set is a woman between 45 and 65 years old with alopecia areata. Some clones in this sample may be carry-over from other donors' samples. Each CDR3 is given with its conserved first and last residue. The D gene is left open where the match is weak. A row's size may be missing; if present it is once, few, many or a size class.

TRBJ2-1 | NA | TRBV3-1 | few | CASSQARETYNEQFF | TGTGCCAGCAGCCAAGCGCGGGAAACCTACAATGAGCAGTTCTTC
TRBJ2-3 | TRBD2 | TRBV11-2 | NA | CTSSLLSRLAGDTDTQYF | TGTACCAGCAGCTTACTTAGCCGGCTAGCGGGGGACACAGATACGCAGTATTTT
TRBJ2-1 | TRBD1 | TRBV2 | NA | CASTGQGRNEQFF | TGTGCCAGCACAGGACAGGGGCGGAATGAGCAGTTCTTC
TRBJ1-5 | TRBD1 | TRBV27 | NA | CASRPRGPSNQPQHF | TGTGCCAGCAGGCCAAGGGGGCCGAGCAATCAGCCCCAGCATTTT
TRBJ1-5 | NA | TRBV12-5 | many | CASGLVRFGQPQHF | TGTGCTAGTGGTTTGGTACGTTTCGGTCAGCCCCAGCATTTT
TRBJ1-1 | NA | TRBV30 | NA | CAWSVRVFRQKNTEAFF | TGTGCCTGGAGTGTACGAGTCTTCCGGCAAAAGAACACTGAAGCTTTCTTT
TRBJ2-2 | NA | TRBV20-1 | few | CSASPSDSNTGELFF | TGCAGTGCTAGTCCGAGCGACTCGAACACCGGGGAGCTGTTTTTT
TRBJ2-7 | TRBD1 | TRBV6-2/TRBV6-3 | many | CASRQTMTGNSYEQYF | TGTGCCAGCAGACAGACCATGACAGGGAACTCCTACGAGCAGTACTTC
TRBJ1-6 | NA | TRBV7-8 | NA | CASSLWPGENSPLHF | TGTGCCAGCAGCCTTTGGCCAGGGGAAAATTCACCCCTCCACTTT
TRBJ2-6 | TRBD1 | TRBV18 | many | CASSHKGSLGQVDSGANVLTF | TGTGCCAGCTCTCATAAGGGCTCTTTGGGACAGGTGGACTCTGGGGCCAACGTCCTGACTTTC
TRBJ1-2 | TRBD1 | TRBV6-2/TRBV6-3 | many | CASIPTGKYYGYTF | TGTGCCAGCATCCCGACAGGGAAGTACTATGGCTACACCTTC
TRBJ1-3 | NA | TRBV12-3/TRBV12-4 | NA | CASSQGHVAGNTIYF | TGTGCCAGCAGCCAGGGCCACGTGGCGGGAAACACCATATATTTT
TRBJ2-7 | TRBD2 | TRBV4-2 | many | CASSQFSGDRHEQYF | TGTGCCAGCAGCCAATTTAGCGGGGATCGCCACGAGCAGTACTTC
TRBJ1-2 | NA | TRBV20-1 | few | CSARDNPAYGYTF | TGCAGTGCTAGAGATAACCCAGCCTATGGCTACACCTTC
TRBJ2-7 | NA | TRBV7-8 | NA | CASSSGGRLTPYEQYF | TGTGCCAGCAGCAGTGGCGGTAGGCTAACGCCTTACGAGCAGTACTTC
TRBJ1-2 | NA | TRBV19 | NA | CASSNPFRDASGCGYTF | TGTGCCAGTAGTAACCCGTTCCGAGACGCCAGTGGCTGTGGCTACACCTTC
TRBJ2-2 | TRBD2 | TRBV11-2 | few | CASSISGGVRTGELFF | TGTGCCAGCAGCATTAGCGGGGGCGTGAGGACCGGGGAGCTGTTTTTT
TRBJ2-6 | NA | TRBV28 | NA | CASAGRGSSGANVLTF | TGTGCCAGCGCTGGGCGGGGAAGCTCTGGGGCCAACGTCCTGACTTTC
TRBJ1-2 | NA | TRBV6-1 | few | CASGASYGYTF | TGTGCCAGCGGGGCCAGCTATGGCTACACCTTC
TRBJ2-7 | NA | TRBV9 | few | CASSPSGSYEQYF | TGTGCCAGCAGCCCGAGTGGGAGCTACGAGCAGTACTTC
TRBJ1-2 | NA | TRBV2 | many | CASSPGIPYGYTF | TGTGCCAGCAGTCCGGGTATCCCCTATGGCTACACCTTC
TRBJ2-7 | TRBD2 | TRBV30 | many | CAWSGSSGDYEQYF | TGTGCCTGGAGTGGGTCTAGCGGGGACTACGAGCAGTACTTC
TRBJ1-1 | NA | TRBV6-2/TRBV6-3 | many | CASIIDGRRNTEAFF | TGTGCCAGCATCATCGACGGGAGGCGGAACACTGAAGCTTTCTTT
TRBJ2-7 | NA | TRBV18 | NA | CASSPPPAAGFSYEQYF | TGTGCCAGCTCACCACCGCCCGCGGCCGGCTTCTCCTACGAGCAGTACTTC
TRBJ1-1 | TRBD1 | TRBV13 | NA | CASSLRVRGSTEAFF | TGTGCCAGCAGCTTAAGAGTCAGGGGGAGCACTGAAGCTTTCTTT
TRBJ2-3 | NA | TRBV3-1 | few | CASRKAGTGQDTQYF | TGTGCCAGCAGAAAAGCTGGGACCGGGCAAGATACGCAGTATTTT
TRBJ1-2 | NA | TRBV20-1 | many | CSARDRVGSASGYTF | TGCAGTGCTAGAGATCGCGTGGGCTCGGCAAGTGGCTACACCTTC
TRBJ1-1 | TRBD1 | TRBV7-9 | many | CASSRNRGGLIETEAFF | TGTGCCAGCAGCCGTAACAGGGGTGGTTTGATTGAGACTGAAGCTTTCTTT
TRBJ2-3 | TRBD2 | TRBV5-1 | few | CASAVPLAGGLTDTQYF | TGCGCCAGCGCGGTCCCACTAGCGGGAGGTCTAACAGATACGCAGTATTTT
TRBJ1-4 | NA | TRBV3-1 | NA | CASKFRGNEKLFF | TGTGCCAGCAAGTTTCGGGGGAATGAAAAACTGTTTTTT
TRBJ2-1 | NA | TRBV20-1 | NA | CSARDAAFGAGFEQFF | TGCAGTGCTAGAGATGCGGCGTTTGGCGCAGGCTTTGAGCAGTTCTTC
TRBJ1-1 | NA | TRBV6-2/TRBV6-3 | many | CASSYSRWAMNTEAFF | TGTGCCAGCAGTTATTCACGTTGGGCTATGAACACTGAAGCTTTCTTT
TRBJ2-2 | NA | TRBV12-3/TRBV12-4 | many | CASQVTPNTGELFF | TGTGCCAGCCAGGTGACTCCGAACACCGGGGAGCTGTTTTTT
TRBJ1-1 | NA | TRBV11-1 | few | CASRRKRANTEAFF | TGTGCCAGCAGGCGAAAAAGGGCGAACACTGAAGCTTTCTTT
TRBJ2-1 | NA | TRBV20-1 | many | CSATPGTTPWNEQFF | TGCAGTGCTACTCCCGGGACAACGCCTTGGAATGAGCAGTTCTTC
TRBJ1-6 | TRBD1 | TRBV12-3/TRBV12-4 | NA | CASSGTALYNSPLHF | TGTGCCAGCTCCGGGACAGCCCTCTATAATTCACCCCTCCACTTT
TRBJ2-3 | TRBD1 | TRBV12-3/TRBV12-4 | many | CASDRGPADTQYF | TGTGCCAGCGACAGGGGGCCGGCGGATACGCAGTATTTT
TRBJ2-3 | NA | TRBV7-2 | many | CASSPRAGSDTQYF | TGTGCCAGCAGCCCCAGGGCGGGGTCAGATACGCAGTATTTT
TRBJ1-6 | NA | TRBV7-3 | NA | CASSHSGRARNSPLHF | TGTGCCAGCAGTCATTCGGGCAGAGCAAGGAATTCACCCCTCCACTTT
TRBJ2-6 | NA | TRBV7-3 | few | CASSAYRASSGANVLTF | TGTGCCAGCAGCGCATACAGGGCGTCCTCTGGGGCCAACGTCCTGACTTTC
TRBJ2-1 | NA | TRBV3-1 | many | CASSQVGTSSYNEQFF | TGTGCCAGCAGCCAAGTGGGGACGAGCTCCTACAATGAGCAGTTCTTC
TRBJ2-1 | NA | TRBV9 | NA | CASSVDMGEQFF | TGTGCCAGCAGCGTAGATATGGGGGAGCAGTTCTTC
TRBJ2-7 | NA | TRBV3-1 | many | CASSFHFSYEQYF | TGTGCCAGCAGCTTCCACTTTTCCTACGAGCAGTACTTC
TRBJ1-6 | NA | TRBV28 | few | CASSSQGSYNSPLHF | TGTGCCAGCAGTTCGCAGGGTTCCTATAATTCACCCCTCCACTTT
TRBJ2-3 | TRBD2 | TRBV20-1 | few | CSAVFRGVTDTQYF | TGCAGTGCAGTCTTCCGGGGGGTCACAGATACGCAGTATTTT
TRBJ2-3 | NA | TRBV20-1 | many | CSARDRPRTLTDTQYF | TGCAGTGCTAGAGATCGACCGAGGACATTGACAGATACGCAGTATTTT
TRBJ2-6 | NA | TRBV28 | many | CASSAGHLSGANVLTF | TGTGCCAGCAGCGCGGGACACCTCTCTGGGGCCAACGTCCTGACTTTC
TRBJ2-1 | TRBD2 | TRBV20-1 | many | CSARDMATSGRVRYNEQFF | TGCAGTGCTAGAGATATGGCGACTAGCGGGAGGGTTCGGTACAATGAGCAGTTCTTC
TRBJ1-5 | NA | TRBV6-5 | many | CASSRTVYQPQHF | TGTGCCAGCAGTCGGACAGTGTATCAGCCCCAGCATTTT
TRBJ2-1 | TRBD2 | TRBV29-1 | many | CSVVGTSGYNEQFF | TGCAGCGTTGTCGGGACTAGCGGATACAATGAGCAGTTCTTC
TRBJ1-5 | TRBD1 | TRBV19 | NA | CASSITGGNQPQHF | TGTGCCAGTAGTATCACAGGGGGCAATCAGCCCCAGCATTTT
TRBJ1-2 | TRBD1 | TRBV29-1 | few | CSVGQGIPQRGYTF | TGCAGCGTGGGACAGGGGATCCCACAGAGAGGCTACACCTTC
TRBJ2-7 | NA | TRBV27 | few | CASRGVEQYF | TGTGCCAGCAGGGGAGTAGAGCAGTACTTC
TRBJ1-2 | NA | TRBV11-1 | NA | CASSLGQTNYGYTF | TGTGCCAGCAGCTTGGGCCAGACGAACTATGGCTACACCTTC
TRBJ1-3 | NA | TRBV18 | many | CASSPPTGGARGNTIYF | TGTGCCAGCTCACCACCGACGGGGGGAGCGCGGGGAAACACCATATATTTT
TRBJ1-6 | NA | TRBV9 | NA | CASSVDSLRSPLHF | TGTGCCAGCAGCGTCGACAGTCTCCGCTCACCCCTCCACTTT
TRBJ2-3 | NA | TRBV20-1 | NA | CSATDWEDTQYF | TGCAGTGCGACTGACTGGGAAGATACGCAGTATTTT
TRBJ2-7 | NA | TRBV27 | once | CASSPSWWAYEQYF | TGTGCCAGCAGTCCCTCCTGGTGGGCCTACGAGCAGTACTTC
TRBJ1-1 | TRBD1 | TRBV27 | NA | CASSSWGQWRGEAFF | TGTGCCAGCAGTTCTTGGGGACAGTGGAGGGGTGAAGCTTTCTTT